What follows describes a single T cell receptor beta chain. Its antigen is still unknown. The source of the sample is a study of blood T cells in healthy people across ages. CDR1 and CDR2 from the germline V gene are MNHNY and SVGAGI (reference sequence). The CDR3 loop spans 15 amino acids. Trimming left V 5 bases short and J 6 bases short, with 20 bases between. Next came a second PCR, run for 7 to 11 cycles, which used a sample-barcoded 5' primer along with a J-beta primer mix. Every molecule of cDNA carried a tag from a template-switch adaptor with 12 random nucleotides. Via MiXCR, TCRdb re-called the 5' RACE reads, giving one row per CDR3 protein. The table lists around 800,000 distinct CDR3 sequences, roughly 44% of them singletons. The study's findings and limits: Unknown donor CMV status possibly confounded expanded clonotype changes. Diversity estimates from one million T cells were considered underestimates.

The specimen was blood. The rearrangement joins TRBV6-6 to TRBJ2-7, with D uncertain. The receptor's source is a man aged 55 to 70 in good health. The CDR3 region is CASSARAPKPPEQYF. The CDR3 bases are TGTGCCAGCAGTGCTCGGGCTCCTAAACCTCCCGAGCAGTACTTC.